This entry describes one TCR beta chain. The target antigen is unknown. V was pared by 3 bases and J by 0 bases, with 5 bases between. There are 13 residues in the CDR3. Germline V lookup: CDR1 SGHTA, CDR2 FQGNSA. Genomic DNA acted as the template from which TCR beta VDJ combination and CDR3 sequence profiling were carried out. MiXCR was run by TCRdb on the reads, yielding one entry per CDR3 protein. Among approximately 190,000 distinct CDR3 sequences listed, around 45% were seen once. The record originates from a study of CD8+CD57+ T cells in acquired aplastic anemia. Study overall: Sorted CD4+ and CD8+ cells gave an average of about 3 ug of DNA.

In patients chosen for sequencing, flow cytometry had shown CD8+CD57+ cell expansion. Patient blood was sampled before any therapy had been received. Points from the study as a whole: Roughly 31 CD8+ CDR3 sequences occurred in both the patients and the controls.

V usage is TRBV7-2 and J usage is TRBJ1-1; D remains unclear. This TCR came from a human donor with aplastic anemia. Material: sorted CD4+, CD8+, or CD8+CD57+ T cells (not recorded which) from PBMCs. DNA for the CDR3: TGTGCCAGCAGCTTTGGGATGAACACTGAAGCTTTCTTT. Translating gives CASSFGMNTEAFF.